These 30 T cell receptor beta chains originate from one sample sequenced in a study of cytomegalovirus exposure and HLA in healthy donors. PCR primers comprised 60 Vbeta and 13 Jbeta primers. Sequenced by immunoSEQ multiplex PCR; TCRdb stores in-frame clones only, minus some. Its listing shows about 200,000 clones. The sequenced sample consisted of PBMCs. The receptors derive from a man aged 25-45 years in good health and CMV-seronegative.

The chain recombines TRBV5-4 with TRBJ2-1; tentative D call: TRBD2 (5 bases). The CDR3 has 15 amino acids. Germline CDR1 SGHNT, CDR2 YYREEE (reference sequence). V was clipped by 0 bases and J by 4 bases, with 11 bases between them. The CDR3 nucleotides read TGTGCCAGCAGCTTGGGAGGGAGAACGTACAATGAGCAGTTCTTC. Encoded protein: CASSLGGRTYNEQFF.

The rearrangement joins TRBV28 to TRBJ1-2; TRBD1 agrees at 8 bases. Germline V gene sequence: CDR1 MDHEN, CDR2 SYDVKM. The CDR3 is 14 amino acids. J lost 0 bases, V lost 5 bases, and 2 bases had no gene match. In DNA, the CDR3 is TGTGCCAGCAGTCCGGGACAGGCTAACTATGGCTACACCTTC. It specifies CASSPGQANYGYTF.

V and J are TRBV7-9 and TRBJ1-1; D gene uncertain. V dropped 3 bases and J dropped 0 bases, with 5 bases sitting between them. The CDR3 extends over 13 amino acids. From germline, CDR1 is SEHNR and CDR2 FQNEAQ (reference sequence). CDR3 region: CASSFLMNTEAFF. The CDR3 DNA follows: TGTGCCAGCAGCTTTCTTATGAACACTGAAGCTTTCTTT.

V and J are TRBV30 and TRBJ2-1, with 7 bases matching TRBD1. Trimming took 1 base from V and 4 from J; bases not matched to a gene: 10. The germline V gene has CDR1 GTSNPN and CDR2 SVGIG (reference sequence). The CDR3 length is 16 residues. DNA for the CDR3: TGTGCCTGGAGTGACATTAAGACAGGGATATACAATGAGCAGTTCTTC. Translated: CAWSDIKTGIYNEQFF.

The genes are TRBV11-3 and TRBJ2-1; D is perhaps TRBD1 (6 bases). Germline V gives CDR1 SGHNT, CDR2 YENEEA. Trimming pared 2 bases from V and 6 bases from J, leaving 8 bases between. The CDR3 has 13 residues. CDR3 protein: CASSLNRANEQFF. In nucleotides, the CDR3 is TGTGCCAGCAGCTTAAACAGGGCCAATGAGCAGTTCTTC. The full variable domain, rest sourced from reference TRBV11-3 and TRBJ2-1, is EAGVVQSPRYKIIEKKQPVAFWCNPISGHNTLYWYLQNLGQGPELLIRYENEEAVDDSQLPKDRFSAERLKGVDSTLKIQPAELGDSAVYLCASSLNRANEQFFGPGTRLTVL.

CDR3 residues: CASSHWGGANYGYTF. CDR3 DNA: TGTGCCAGCAGTCACTGGGGGGGCGCCAACTATGGCTACACCTTC. The chain has TRBV25-1 and TRBJ1-2, with D perhaps matching TRBD1 (6 bases). CDR1 and CDR2 from the germline V gene are MGHDK and SYGVNS. The CDR3 spans 15 residues. The ends were cut back, 5 bases at V and 2 bases at J, with 15 bases in the middle.

This chain links TRBV4-2 with TRBJ2-3; 10 nucleotides align to TRBD2. CDR3 length equals 16 residues. Germline V gene sequence: CDR1 LGHNA, CDR2 YNFKEQ. V was pared by 6 bases and J by 1 base, with 7 bases of the junction left unmatched. For the CDR3, the DNA is TGTGCCAGCAGTCCTGCTCTAGCGGGGGGCACAGATACGCAGTATTTT. It specifies CASSPALAGGTDTQYF.

The chain is built from TRBV19 and TRBJ2-3; D remains unclear. The CDR3 has 15 amino acids. Germline loops: CDR1 LNHDA, CDR2 SQIVND (reference sequence). V lost 5 bases, J lost 2 bases, and 14 bases lay in between. The CDR3 reads CASSSPSQSTDTQYF. CDR3 coding DNA: TGTGCCAGTAGTTCCCCATCCCAGTCCACAGATACGCAGTATTTT.

J is TRBJ1-4 and V is TRBV5-1; TRBD1 matches at 8 bases. Germline values: CDR1 SGHRS, CDR2 YFSETQ. The CDR3 covers 15 residues. The trim removed 0 bases at V and 3 bases at J, leaving 1 base unmatched. The CDR3 DNA reads as TGCGCCAGCAGCTTGGCGACAGGGGCTAATGAAAAACTGTTTTTT. Its protein product is CASSLATGANEKLFF.

CDR3 region: CASSEWAGDPNQPQHF. The CDR3 DNA reads as TGTGCCAGCAGTGAATGGGCAGGGGACCCTAATCAGCCCCAGCATTTT. The V and J genes are TRBV2 and TRBJ1-5, with D tentatively TRBD1 (6 bases). V dropped 2 bases and J dropped 4 bases, with 15 bases sitting between them. The CDR3 extends over 16 amino acids. Germline values: CDR1 SNHLY, CDR2 FYNNEI.

The V call is TRBV5-6, the J call TRBJ2-3; TRBD1 might be the D (8 bases). Trimming took 3 bases from V and 6 from J, leaving 23 bases between them. The CDR3 runs to 17 residues. The germline CDR1 and CDR2 sequences are SGHDT and YYEEEE. The CDR3 sequence is CASSYRGGSLLRDTQYF. The CDR3 coding sequence is TGTGCCAGCAGCTACAGGGGGGGGTCATTATTAAGGGATACGCAGTATTTT.

This chain uses TRBV5-1 with TRBJ1-4; D is unclear. Germline loops: CDR1 SGHRS, CDR2 YFSETQ. With 0 bases removed from V and 0 bases from J, the gap between germline ends came to 9 bases. The CDR3 extends over 16 amino acids. DNA of the CDR3: TGCGCCAGCAGCTTGGGGCAGGTTGCAACTAATGAAAAACTGTTTTTT. This translates into CASSLGQVATNEKLFF.

This chain links TRBV6-5 with TRBJ1-3; TRBD1 might be the D (5 bases). V was trimmed by 6 bases and J by 0 bases, leaving 12 bases between them. The CDR3 length is 15 residues. Germline V CDR1 and CDR2: MNHEY, SVGAGI. The CDR3 DNA reads TGTGCCAGCAGCCGACAGAGGAACTCTGGAAACACCATATATTTT. It is translated as CASSRQRNSGNTIYF.

Remarks on this clone: The germline gene is not matched at one end of the junction; a read error may be the cause. V usage is TRBV5-8 and J usage is TRBJ1-2; tentative D call: TRBD1 (6 bases). The CDR3 loop spans 14 amino acids. Germline CDR1 reads SGHTS; CDR2 reads YDEGEE. The CDR3: CASTLDSPHGGYTF. The CDR3 DNA follows: TGTGCCAGCACCTTGGACAGCCCGCATGGAGGCTACACCTTC.

This chain links TRBV4-1 with TRBJ2-5; 7 bases are a match to TRBD2. The V gene end was trimmed by 6 bases and the J gene end by 2 bases; junction bases not matched to a gene: 9. The CDR3 runs to 15 residues. Germline V gene sequence: CDR1 MGHRA, CDR2 YSYEKL. For the CDR3, the DNA is TGCGCCAGCAGTATCCGGGGAGGGGAACAAGAGACCCAGTACTTC. The encoded protein is CASSIRGGEQETQYF.

The chain couples TRBV6-5 to TRBJ2-1; 14 bases agree with TRBD2. Germline-derived CDR1 and CDR2 are MNHEY and SVGAGI. This CDR3 contains 15 residues. Trimming at V came to 2 bases and at J to 7 bases, leaving 1 base not matched to a gene. The chain's CDR3 is CASSYRLAGGNEQFF. The CDR3 coding sequence is TGTGCCAGCAGTTACCGACTAGCGGGGGGGAATGAGCAGTTCTTC.

The genes are TRBV6-4 and TRBJ2-2, with 9 nucleotides matching TRBD1. V lost 6 bases to trimming and J lost 0 bases; unmatched junction nucleotides: 8. The CDR3 is made up of 17 amino acids. Germline CDR1 is MRHNA and CDR2 is SNTAGT. CDR3 bases: TGTGCCAGCAGCCGGGACAGGGAAGGATCGAACACCGGGGAGCTGTTTTTT. Protein sequence: CASSRDREGSNTGELFF.

The chain uses TRBV7-9 and TRBJ1-3; unclear D gene. This CDR3 has 14 residues. The germline CDR1 and CDR2 sequences are SEHNR and FQNEAQ (reference sequence). V shed 1 base and J shed 2 bases, with 6 bases lying between them. The CDR3 loop reads CASSLGVPGNTIYF. The CDR3 region has the DNA TGTGCCAGCAGCTTAGGAGTCCCTGGAAACACCATATATTTT.

The chain recombines TRBV21-1 with TRBJ2-5; the table's D call, TRBD2, was not checked against the DNA. TRBV21-1 is an annotated pseudogene. The CDR3 extends over 16 amino acids. The CDR3 region is CASSTNSGGVGETQYF. CDR3 bases: TGTGCCAGCAGCACCAATAGCGGGGGGGTTGGAGAGACCCAGTACTTC.

V is TRBV27 and J is TRBJ2-3; 10 bases map to TRBD2. The CDR3 has 15 amino acids. J gave up 6 bases and V 6 bases, and 9 bases lay outside the gene matches. CDR1 is MNHEY and CDR2 is SMNVEV in the germline V gene (reference sequence). CDR3 loop: CASRQQRGGADTQYF. The CDR3 nucleotides are TGTGCCAGCAGACAACAGCGGGGGGGTGCGGATACGCAGTATTTT.

The chain has TRBV19 and TRBJ1-1, with 8 bases matching TRBD1. CDR1 is LNHDA and CDR2 is SQIVND in the germline V gene (reference sequence). J lost 0 bases, V lost 8 bases, and 2 bases had no gene match. This CDR3 has 13 amino acids. CDR3 loop: CASLDRVNTEAFF. CDR3 coding DNA: TGTGCCAGTTTGGACAGGGTGAACACTGAAGCTTTCTTT.

V usage is TRBV27 and J usage is TRBJ2-1; TRBD2 is a possible D gene (6 bases). Trimming shortened V by 6 bases and J by 5 bases, and 14 bases separated the two germline ends. The CDR3 runs to 14 residues. Germline V gene data show CDR1 as MNHEY and CDR2 as SMNVEV (reference sequence). CDR3: CASRPARTNNEQFF. The CDR3 DNA reads as TGTGCCAGCAGGCCCGCTCGGACTAACAATGAGCAGTTCTTC.

The rearrangement uses TRBV27 and TRBJ2-7; 8 bases line up with TRBD2. Trimming removed 4 bases from V and 6 bases from J; junction bases left unmatched: 11. There are 15 residues in the CDR3. CDR1 is MNHEY, CDR2 SMNVEV, per germline (reference sequence). CDR3 protein: CASSSITGGRGEQYF. CDR3 nucleotide sequence: TGTGCCAGCAGTTCCATCACGGGAGGGCGGGGCGAGCAGTACTTC.

This CDR3 reads CASSPLPGANEAFF. The CDR3 DNA reads as TGTGCCAGCTCACCATTGCCTGGGGCAAATGAAGCTTTCTTT. This chain uses TRBV18 with TRBJ1-1; tentatively, D is TRBD1 (5 bases). The germline V and J ends were trimmed by 2 bases and 7 bases, with 14 bases remaining between them. In germline, CDR1 is KGHSH, CDR2 LQKENI. The CDR3 has 14 residues.

The chain uses TRBV6-6 and TRBJ2-7; D uncertain. Germline V gives CDR1 MNHNY, CDR2 SVGAGI (reference sequence). Trimming shortened V by 0 bases and J by 6 bases, and 9 bases separated the two germline ends. The CDR3 is 13 amino acids. Here the CDR3 DNA reads TGTGCCAGCAGTTACTCGAACAGCCTCGAGCAGTACTTC. This sequence encodes CASSYSNSLEQYF.

The chain combines TRBV5-4 with TRBJ2-4, with D uncertain. Germline V gene lookup returns CDR1 SGHNT and CDR2 YYREEE (reference sequence). V shed 4 bases and J shed 7 bases, with 6 bases lying between them. The CDR3 totals 11 residues. The CDR3 protein is CASSNGNIQYF. As DNA, the CDR3 is TGTGCCAGCAGCAACGGGAACATTCAGTACTTC.

The chain links TRBV29-1 to TRBJ2-3; tentative D call: TRBD2 (5 bases). CDR3 length equals 14 residues. CDR1 is SQVTM, CDR2 ANQGSEA, per germline. Trimming took off 3 bases at V and 0 bases at J, with 10 bases between the two ends. In nucleotides, the CDR3 is TGCAGCGTTGAGGACTCAGCAAGCACAGATACGCAGTATTTT. The encoded protein is CSVEDSASTDTQYF.

The chain joins TRBV27 to TRBJ2-5, with 7 positions matching TRBD1. Germline-derived CDR1 and CDR2 are MNHEY and SMNVEV (reference sequence). V was clipped by 5 bases and J by 4 bases; unmatched bases: 7. The length of the CDR3 is 14 residues. The CDR3 loop is CASSPPGQAETQYF. The CDR3, as DNA: TGTGCCAGCAGTCCGCCCGGACAGGCAGAGACCCAGTACTTC.

The chain uses TRBV28 and TRBJ1-2; D is perhaps TRBD1 (5 bases). This CDR3 is built from 17 residues. Per the germline V gene, CDR1 is MDHEN and CDR2 is SYDVKM. Trimming shortened V by 3 bases and J by 2 bases, and 19 bases separated the two germline ends. The CDR3 DNA reads as TGTGCCAGCAGTTTCCTACCCGGGAGTGGGACCAACTATGGCTACACCTTC. Its translation is CASSFLPGSGTNYGYTF.

The chain employs TRBV5-1 and TRBJ1-2; D not certain. The length of the CDR3 is 15 residues. Germline V gene data show CDR1 as SGHRS and CDR2 as YFSETQ. V lost 4 bases and J lost 4, with 17 bases in between. The CDR3 loop reads CASSPGEEGIYGYTF. In DNA, the CDR3 is TGCGCCAGCAGCCCGGGAGAGGAAGGGATCTATGGCTACACCTTC.